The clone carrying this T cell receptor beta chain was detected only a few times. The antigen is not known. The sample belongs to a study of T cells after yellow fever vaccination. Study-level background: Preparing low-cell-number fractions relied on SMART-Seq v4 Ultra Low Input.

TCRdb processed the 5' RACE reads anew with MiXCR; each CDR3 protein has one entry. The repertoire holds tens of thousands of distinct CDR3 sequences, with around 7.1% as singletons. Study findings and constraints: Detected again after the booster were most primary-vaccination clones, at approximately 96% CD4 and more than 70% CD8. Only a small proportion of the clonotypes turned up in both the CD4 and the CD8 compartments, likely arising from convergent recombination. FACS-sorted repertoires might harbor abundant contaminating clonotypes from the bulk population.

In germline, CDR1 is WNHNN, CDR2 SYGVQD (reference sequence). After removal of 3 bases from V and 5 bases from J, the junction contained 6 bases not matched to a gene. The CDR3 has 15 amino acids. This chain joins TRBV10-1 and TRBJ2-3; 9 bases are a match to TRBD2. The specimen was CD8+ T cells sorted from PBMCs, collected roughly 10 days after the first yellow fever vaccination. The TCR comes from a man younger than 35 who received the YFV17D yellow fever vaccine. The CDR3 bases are TGCGCCAGCAGTGATTGGCGGGGGGGGAAAGATACGCAGTATTTT. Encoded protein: CASSDWRGGKDTQYF.